The clone carrying this T cell receptor (beta chain) has at least ten counts. Its antigen remains unidentified. The sample belongs to a study of T cells after yellow fever vaccination. Across the whole study: Each low-cell-number fraction was prepared by means of SMART-Seq v4 Ultra Low Input.

The CDR3 is made up of 12 amino acids. V lost 4 bases and J 1 base, leaving 7 bases between the germline ends. The germline V gene encodes CDR1 SQVTM and CDR2 ANQGSEA. TCRdb independently ran MiXCR on the 5' RACE reads; one entry per CDR3 protein. The data hold 150,000 to 200,000 distinct CDR3 sequences, with approximately 6.2% observed a single time. Study-level points and caveats: A small proportion of clonotypes was detected in both the CD4 and CD8 compartments.

The sequencing here drew on CD4+ T cells sorted from PBMCs, taken on the day of the first yellow fever vaccination. The TCR was taken from a man aged 18 to 30 who received the YFV17D yellow fever vaccine. The J gene is TRBJ2-5, the V gene TRBV29-1; D unclear. CDR3 in amino acids: CSVAGPQETQYF. CDR3 nucleotide sequence: TGCAGCGTTGCGGGCCCCCAAGAGACCCAGTACTTC.